This entry lists 14 T cell receptor beta chains sequenced from one sample in a study of beta chain features in type 1 diabetes. Every bit of the isolated RNA underwent reverse transcription, so sequencing read expressed TCRB transcripts. Some clones are missing from TCRdb's copy, which holds only in-frame ones; the method was immunoSEQ multiplex PCR. The table includes some 180,000 clones, approximately 13% detected once. Specimen: central memory CD4+ T cells from blood. The receptors derive from a woman aged 18-29 years in good health.

This clone has only a few counts. This chain joins TRBV7-3 and TRBJ2-3; weak D call: TRBD1 (5 bases). CDR1 is SGHTA, CDR2 FQGTGA, per germline. V was shortened by 4 bases and J by 0 bases, with 11 bases between the two germline ends. The CDR3 sequence is 15 residues long. The CDR3 loop is CASSSPGSSTDTQYF. In nucleotides, the CDR3 is TGTGCCAGCAGCTCACCAGGGTCGAGCACAGATACGCAGTATTTT.

This clone was observed a few times. The CDR3, as DNA: TGTGCCTGGAGTAACGGTCCGGGGAACACTGAAGCTTTCTTT. Residues: CAWSNGPGNTEAFF. The rearrangement joins TRBV30 to TRBJ1-1; D ambiguous. Germline V CDR1 and CDR2: GTSNPN, SVGIG (reference sequence). V was cut by 2 bases and J by 1 base, with 11 bases left in between. The CDR3 runs 14 residues.

The sample holds a few counts of this clone. The chain employs TRBV6-5 and TRBJ2-7, with D possibly being TRBD2 (6 bases). The V gene's germline CDR1 is MNHEY and CDR2 SVGAGI. V lost 10 bases and J 6 bases, leaving 16 bases between the germline ends. The CDR3 contains 12 residues. The CDR3 DNA reads as TGTGCCATCAATGGGGGAGGAACCGAGCAGTACTTC. Translation: CAINGGGTEQYF.

This clone was found a few times. The DNA for the CDR3 is TGTGCCAGCAGCGCCCGGGAAGCGGCCCCCTACAAAGCTTTCTTT. This codes for CASSAREAAPYKAFF. This chain joins TRBV5-4 and TRBJ1-1; D remains ambiguous. V shed 4 bases and J shed 9 bases, with 22 bases lying between them. Looked up from germline, CDR1 is SGHNT and CDR2 is YYREEE (reference sequence). This CDR3 is 15 amino acids long.

In its sample, this clone was seen a few times. The chain carries TRBV5-4 and TRBJ2-7; perhaps TRBD2 as D (6 bases). The CDR3 consists of 17 residues. From germline, CDR1 is SGHNT and CDR2 YYREEE (reference sequence). The V gene lost 4 bases and the J gene lost 3 bases, with 23 bases spanning the gap. CDR3 DNA: TGTGCCAGCAGCCCCGGGGGTGCGGGAAGGGCCGGCTACGAGCAGTACTTC. It encodes CASSPGGAGRAGYEQYF.

The chain combines TRBV6-5 with TRBJ1-2; TRBD1 aligns across 7 bases. Germline V CDR1 and CDR2: MNHEY, SVGAGI. Unmatched junction bases numbered 5, after V lost 5 bases and J lost 2 bases. The CDR3 is made up of 14 amino acids. CDR3 nucleotide sequence: TGTGCCAGCAGTCGACAGGGTCGAAACTATGGCTACACCTTC. Translated, it gives CASSRQGRNYGYTF.

J is TRBJ2-2 and V is TRBV6-1, with D possibly matching TRBD2 (6 bases). The length of the CDR3 is 14 residues. Trimming took off 4 bases at V and 8 bases at J, with 14 bases between the two ends. Germline values: CDR1 MNHNS, CDR2 SASEGT. This chain's CDR3 is CASSVTIGRGELFF. The CDR3 nucleotides are TGTGCCAGCAGTGTGACTATCGGGAGAGGGGAGCTGTTTTTT.

The chain combines TRBV25-1 with TRBJ1-4; 7 bases agree with TRBD1. V shed 2 bases, J shed 4 bases, and the junction held 4 bases outside the gene matches. Germline CDR1 reads MGHDK; CDR2 reads SYGVNS. This CDR3 spans 15 amino acids. CDR3 protein: CASSEPAGGNEKLFF. The CDR3 nucleotides are TGTGCCAGCAGTGAACCCGCAGGGGGTAATGAAAAACTGTTTTTT.

This chain uses TRBV5-1 with TRBJ1-1, with D uncertain. CDR1 is SGHRS and CDR2 is YFSETQ in the germline V gene. The CDR3 totals 12 residues. V dropped 2 bases and J dropped 7 bases, with 9 bases sitting between them. The CDR3 bases are TGCGCCAGCAGCTTCTCGGGGATTGAAGCTTTCTTT. This gives the protein CASSFSGIEAFF.

A few counts support this clone. The chain couples TRBV29-1 to TRBJ1-2; D gene ambiguous. The CDR3 totals 13 residues. Trimming took off 6 bases at V and 4 bases at J, with 15 bases between the two ends. CDR1 is SQVTM and CDR2 is ANQGSEA in the germline V gene. Here the CDR3 DNA reads TGCAGCGTGACACGTTCGCGAGTCTATGGCTACACCTTC. This encodes CSVTRSRVYGYTF.

A few counts support this clone. Within the sample, other DNA sequences also encode this same CDR3. CDR3 sequence reads: CASSQDGQGGNTGELFF. DNA for the CDR3: TGTGCCAGCAGCCAAGATGGCCAGGGGGGGAACACCGGGGAGCTGTTTTTT. This rearrangement joins TRBV4-2 to TRBJ2-2; the D gene is possibly TRBD1 (7 bases). CDR1 and CDR2 (germline): LGHNA, YNFKEQ. This CDR3 has 17 amino acids. V lost 0 bases and J lost 1, with 12 bases in between.

The chain is built from TRBV7-2 and TRBJ1-1; possible D gene TRBD1, 6 bases. V lost 0 bases and J 4 bases, leaving 15 bases between the germline ends. This CDR3 contains 16 residues. CDR1 SGHTA and CDR2 FQGNSA come from the germline V gene. The CDR3 nucleotides are TGTGCCAGCAGCTTAGCCGTACAGGGCTGGGGCACTGAAGCTTTCTTT. This sequence encodes CASSLAVQGWGTEAFF.

This chain connects TRBV2 to TRBJ1-5; 7 bases match TRBD1. Germline lookup yields CDR1 SNHLY and CDR2 FYNNEI. The CDR3 has 15 amino acids. V was pared by 7 bases and J by 5 bases, with 11 bases of the junction left unmatched. The CDR3 bases are TGTGCCAGCAAACGGAGACAGGGAGTAGATCAGCCCCAGCATTTT. Its translation: CASKRRQGVDQPQHF. The whole variable domain, filled in from reference TRBV2 and TRBJ1-5, reads EPEVTQTPSHQVTQMGQEVILRCVPISNHLYFYWYRQILGQKVEFLVSFYNNEISEKSEIFDDQFSVERPDGSNFTLKIRSTKLEDSAMYFCASKRRQGVDQPQHFGDGTRLSIL.

The chain employs TRBV27 and TRBJ2-7, with TRBD1 as a possible D gene (6 bases). The CDR3 contains 14 residues. V was shortened by 2 bases and J by 12 bases, with 20 bases between the two germline ends. Germline CDR1 is MNHEY and CDR2 is SMNVEV (reference sequence). CDR3 DNA: TGTGCCAGCAGTTTACGCCCCGGACAGCTAAAGGGGTACTTC. Protein sequence: CASSLRPGQLKGYF.